This T cell receptor beta chain is from a study of T cells in narcolepsy. Study summary: Enrolled donors included narcolepsy type 1 or type 2 patients and healthy controls. Study observations and caveats: Some memory CD4+ repertoires had no autoreactive clone sequences. Reportedly, autoreactive clonotypes were serially detected in patients' blood but not controls'. Autoreactive HCRT-specific and TRIB2-specific clonotypes were marked in same-patient CSF-versus-blood CD4+ comparisons.

Sequencing was performed with immunoSEQ multiplex PCR; in TCRdb, only in-frame clones are kept and a portion is missing. The sample includes approximately 25,000 clones, around 85% seen only once; the top ten take over 0.55%. V shed 4 bases and J 5 bases; nucleotides not matched to a gene: 3. In germline, CDR1 is SGHRS, CDR2 YFSETQ. There are 14 residues in the CDR3. Of note for this clone: Antigen unknown.

The sequence came from a human donor with narcolepsy. Sequences were obtained from CD45RA- memory CD4+ T cells from PBMCs. This chain joins TRBV5-1 and TRBJ2-2, with 9 bases matching TRBD1. The CDR3 protein is CASSLGQGTGELFF. CDR3 in DNA: TGCGCCAGCAGCCTAGGACAGGGGACCGGGGAGCTGTTTTTT.